This T cell receptor (beta chain) stems from a study of beta chain features in type 1 diabetes. Study information: Sorted cells numbering around 100,000,000 were examined across all samples. Findings and limits, study-wide: Insertions at VDJ junctions were less frequent in type 1 diabetes patients. These patients also deleted more nucleotides at the same junctions. Researchers cautioned that cDNA sequencing could over-represent cells with high TCR expression.

All of the isolated RNA was reverse transcribed, so expressed TCRB transcripts were sequenced. Method: immunoSEQ multiplex PCR; TCRdb's copy keeps in-frame clones and lacks some. The table records 200,000 to 250,000 clones, over 7.5% of them present only once. CD45RO/CCR7/CD25/CD127/CD95/CD27 staining was used to isolate CD4+ naive, central memory, regulatory and stem cell-like memory cells by sorting. This clone has just a few counts. No antigen is known for it. This TCR was recovered from a woman aged 18-29 years in good health. Sequencing was done on a sample of naive CD4+ T cells from blood.

CDR3 loop: CASSPPADTDTQYF. For the CDR3, the DNA is TGTGCCAGCTCACCGCCGGCGGACACAGATACGCAGTATTTT. V and J are TRBV18 and TRBJ2-3; D uncertain. This CDR3 comprises 14 residues. Germline V gene sequence: CDR1 KGHSH, CDR2 LQKENI. The V end lost 3 bases, the J end lost 2 bases, and 9 bases lay between the germline ends.